The rows below give T cell receptor beta chains drawn from one sample of a study of shared clonotypes between healthy human individuals. The assay was immunoSEQ multiplex PCR, and TCRdb's table has in-frame clones only and misses some. The sample records 2 million to 2.5 million clones, 92% being singletons. Sequences were obtained from naive CD4+ T cells from PBMCs. These receptors all stem from a man younger than 35 in good health. Some clones in this sample may be carry-over from other donors' samples. Both conserved end residues are part of each CDR3. D genes are given only for firm matches. Not all rows give a size; the values are once, few, many and, for expanded clones, a class.

J gene: TRBJ2-5; D gene: TRBD1; clone size: NA; V gene: TRBV10-1; CDR3 protein: CASGTGGAEETQYF; CDR3 DNA: TGCGCCAGCGGCACAGGGGGCGCGGAGGAGACCCAGTACTTC
J gene: TRBJ1-1; D gene: NA; clone size: NA; V gene: TRBV29-1; CDR3 protein: CSVTLLSSPNTEAFF; CDR3 DNA: TGCAGCGTTACCCTCCTATCTAGTCCGAACACTGAAGCTTTCTTT
J gene: TRBJ1-2; D gene: TRBD1; clone size: NA; V gene: TRBV27; CDR3 protein: CASSLQGSYGYTF; CDR3 DNA: TGTGCCAGCAGCTTACAGGGGAGCTATGGCTACACCTTC
J gene: TRBJ1-1; D gene: NA; clone size: NA; V gene: TRBV6-5; CDR3 protein: CASSDSNAERAFF; CDR3 DNA: TGTGCCAGCTCGGACAGTAACGCAGAGAGGGCTTTCTTT
J gene: TRBJ2-7; D gene: NA; clone size: NA; V gene: TRBV5-4; CDR3 protein: CASSLTAGDPLGYEQYF; CDR3 DNA: TGTGCCAGCAGCTTGACGGCAGGGGATCCCTTGGGGTACGAGCAGTACTTC
J gene: TRBJ1-1; D gene: NA; clone size: NA; V gene: TRBV7-2; CDR3 protein: CASSLGWASTEAFF; CDR3 DNA: TGTGCCAGCAGCTTAGGGTGGGCTAGCACTGAAGCTTTCTTT
J gene: TRBJ1-3; D gene: NA; clone size: NA; V gene: TRBV6-6; CDR3 protein: CASSYNGPDSGNTIYF; CDR3 DNA: TGTGCCAGCAGTTACAACGGGCCCGACTCTGGAAACACCATATATTTT
J gene: TRBJ1-2; D gene: TRBD1; clone size: NA; V gene: TRBV18; CDR3 protein: CASSPGQGALRGYTF; CDR3 DNA: TGTGCCAGCTCACCGGGACAGGGGGCGCTGCGTGGCTACACCTTC
J gene: TRBJ2-2; D gene: NA; clone size: NA; V gene: TRBV7-9; CDR3 protein: CASMTWDTGELFF; CDR3 DNA: TGTGCCAGCATGACGTGGGATACCGGGGAGCTGTTTTTT
J gene: TRBJ1-2; D gene: TRBD1; clone size: NA; V gene: TRBV18; CDR3 protein: CASSPVAGGANGYTF; CDR3 DNA: TGTGCCAGCTCACCAGTAGCAGGGGGCGCTAATGGCTACACCTTC
J gene: TRBJ2-2; D gene: TRBD1; clone size: NA; V gene: TRBV11-3; CDR3 protein: CASSPGDRGLSTGELFF; CDR3 DNA: TGTGCCAGCAGCCCGGGGGACAGGGGATTATCTACCGGGGAGCTGTTTTTT
J gene: TRBJ2-1; D gene: TRBD2; clone size: NA; V gene: TRBV7-6; CDR3 protein: CASSLDLAGANNEQFF; CDR3 DNA: TGTGCCAGCAGCTTAGATTTAGCGGGGGCCAACAATGAGCAGTTCTTC
J gene: TRBJ2-1; D gene: TRBD1; clone size: NA; V gene: TRBV6-1; CDR3 protein: CASSSRTGVGNEQFF; CDR3 DNA: TGTGCCAGCAGTAGCCGGACAGGGGTCGGCAATGAGCAGTTCTTC
J gene: TRBJ2-7; D gene: NA; clone size: NA; V gene: TRBV5-1; CDR3 protein: CASSLEGASGYEQYF; CDR3 DNA: TGCGCCAGCAGCTTGGAGGGGGCTAGCGGGTACGAGCAGTACTTC
J gene: TRBJ2-1; D gene: TRBD2; clone size: NA; V gene: TRBV2; CDR3 protein: CASSELAGYNEQFF; CDR3 DNA: TGTGCCAGCAGCGAACTAGCGGGGTACAATGAGCAGTTCTTC
J gene: TRBJ2-6; D gene: NA; clone size: NA; V gene: TRBV21-1; CDR3 protein: CASSPGGTGANVLTF; CDR3 DNA: TGTGCCAGCAGCCCGGGCGGGACTGGGGCCAACGTCCTGACTTTC
J gene: TRBJ2-1; D gene: TRBD2; clone size: NA; V gene: TRBV4-1; CDR3 protein: CASSQRAGGSSYNEQFF; CDR3 DNA: TGCGCCAGCAGCCAAAGGGCGGGGGGCAGCTCCTACAATGAGCAGTTCTTC
J gene: TRBJ1-1; D gene: NA; clone size: few; V gene: TRBV21-1; CDR3 protein: CASSKVRAAAEAFF; CDR3 DNA: TGTGCCAGCAGCAAAGTCCGGGCCGCGGCTGAAGCTTTCTTT
J gene: TRBJ2-1; D gene: NA; clone size: NA; V gene: TRBV28; CDR3 protein: CASNPSTGGRGVIRNEQFF; CDR3 DNA: TGTGCCAGCAATCCTTCCACCGGGGGCAGGGGAGTGATCCGCAATGAGCAGTTCTTC
J gene: TRBJ1-3; D gene: NA; clone size: NA; V gene: TRBV5-1; CDR3 protein: CASSLSTGRDRGTIYF; CDR3 DNA: TGCGCCAGCAGCTTATCGACGGGGAGGGATCGGGGCACCATATATTTT
J gene: TRBJ1-5; D gene: NA; clone size: NA; V gene: TRBV2; CDR3 protein: CASSLNQPQHF; CDR3 DNA: TGTGCCAGCAGCCTTAATCAGCCCCAGCATTTT
J gene: TRBJ2-3; D gene: TRBD1; clone size: NA; V gene: TRBV4-1; CDR3 protein: CASSQIPRQGAPSGTQYF; CDR3 DNA: TGCGCCAGCAGCCAAATCCCGAGACAGGGGGCCCCTTCAGGTACGCAGTATTTT
J gene: TRBJ2-7; D gene: TRBD1; clone size: NA; V gene: TRBV4-1; CDR3 protein: CASSQLDRGKRYEQYF; CDR3 DNA: TGCGCCAGCAGCCAATTAGACAGGGGGAAGAGGTACGAGCAGTACTTC
J gene: TRBJ1-4; D gene: TRBD1; clone size: NA; V gene: TRBV6-1; CDR3 protein: CASSGTGSKPEKLFF; CDR3 DNA: TGTGCCAGCAGTGGGACAGGGTCAAAACCCGAGAAACTGTTTTTT
J gene: TRBJ2-1; D gene: NA; clone size: NA; V gene: TRBV6-5; CDR3 protein: CASSTTSEQFF; CDR3 DNA: TGTGCCAGCAGTACGACTAGTGAGCAGTTCTTC
J gene: TRBJ1-1; D gene: TRBD1; clone size: few; V gene: TRBV30; CDR3 protein: CAWSTLDRGNTEAFF; CDR3 DNA: TGTGCCTGGAGTACCCTGGACAGGGGGAACACTGAAGCTTTCTTT
J gene: TRBJ2-7; D gene: NA; clone size: once; V gene: TRBV19; CDR3 protein: CAIPPQRMTYEQYF; CDR3 DNA: TGTGCCATCCCACCCCAGCGGATGACCTACGAGCAGTACTTC
J gene: TRBJ1-2; D gene: NA; clone size: NA; V gene: TRBV18; CDR3 protein: CASSPYPGYGYTF; CDR3 DNA: TGTGCCAGCTCACCATATCCCGGGTATGGCTACACCTTC
J gene: TRBJ1-1; D gene: NA; clone size: few; V gene: TRBV7-3; CDR3 protein: CASSPLTGGNTEAFF; CDR3 DNA: TGTGCCAGCAGCCCATTGACGGGGGGAAACACTGAAGCTTTCTTT
J gene: TRBJ2-7; D gene: NA; clone size: NA; V gene: TRBV6-5; CDR3 protein: CASGARSSEQYF; CDR3 DNA: TGTGCCAGCGGGGCCAGGAGTAGCGAGCAGTACTTC
J gene: TRBJ2-7; D gene: NA; clone size: once; V gene: TRBV20-1; CDR3 protein: CSASPGDEQYF; CDR3 DNA: TGCAGTGCTAGCCCAGGGGATGAGCAGTACTTC
J gene: TRBJ1-1; D gene: NA; clone size: NA; V gene: TRBV29-1; CDR3 protein: CSVEPGRTEAFF; CDR3 DNA: TGCAGCGTTGAACCGGGACGGACTGAAGCTTTCTTT
J gene: TRBJ1-1; D gene: NA; clone size: NA; V gene: TRBV10-1; CDR3 protein: CASSESTAPWDTEAFF; CDR3 DNA: TGCGCCAGCAGTGAGTCCACAGCCCCGTGGGACACTGAAGCTTTCTTT
J gene: TRBJ1-3; D gene: TRBD1; clone size: once; V gene: TRBV4-1; CDR3 protein: CASSQFAGGGNTIYF; CDR3 DNA: TGCGCCAGCAGCCAATTTGCAGGGGGAGGAAACACCATATATTTT
J gene: TRBJ2-1; D gene: NA; clone size: once; V gene: TRBV21-1; CDR3 protein: CASSKTDRGDFGQFF; CDR3 DNA: TGTGCCAGCAGCAAGACAGACAGGGGGGATTTTGGGCAGTTCTTC
J gene: TRBJ1-2; D gene: NA; clone size: NA; V gene: TRBV28; CDR3 protein: CASSLIGSERLYGYTF; CDR3 DNA: TGTGCCAGCAGTTTGATAGGCAGTGAGAGGCTCTATGGCTACACCTTC
J gene: TRBJ1-2; D gene: NA; clone size: NA; V gene: TRBV7-2; CDR3 protein: CASTRTEGVGYTF; CDR3 DNA: TGTGCCAGCACCAGGACGGAGGGGGTAGGCTACACCTTC
J gene: TRBJ2-7; D gene: NA; clone size: NA; V gene: TRBV28; CDR3 protein: CASSPEVPNEQYF; CDR3 DNA: TGTGCCAGCAGCCCCGAGGTGCCCAACGAGCAGTACTTC
J gene: TRBJ2-7; D gene: NA; clone size: NA; V gene: TRBV5-6; CDR3 protein: CASSLVGLAPSEQYF; CDR3 DNA: TGTGCCAGCAGCTTGGTCGGGCTAGCGCCGAGTGAGCAGTACTTC
J gene: TRBJ2-3; D gene: NA; clone size: NA; V gene: TRBV30; CDR3 protein: CALSPVGGTQYF; CDR3 DNA: TGTGCCCTGAGCCCGGTGGGTGGTACGCAGTATTTT
J gene: TRBJ2-7; D gene: TRBD1; clone size: NA; V gene: TRBV28; CDR3 protein: CASGNLPGQGGYEQYF; CDR3 DNA: TGTGCCAGCGGAAATTTACCGGGACAGGGTGGATACGAGCAGTACTTC
J gene: TRBJ2-3; D gene: TRBD2; clone size: NA; V gene: TRBV2; CDR3 protein: CASSDGRDFADTQYF; CDR3 DNA: TGTGCCAGCAGTGACGGGAGGGATTTTGCAGATACGCAGTATTTT
J gene: TRBJ2-7; D gene: TRBD2; clone size: NA; V gene: TRBV19; CDR3 protein: CASSIVRGDYIYEQYF; CDR3 DNA: TGTGCCAGTAGTATAGTCCGGGGGGACTACATCTACGAGCAGTACTTC
J gene: TRBJ1-1; D gene: TRBD1; clone size: NA; V gene: TRBV7-3; CDR3 protein: CASSTTSGGNTEAFF; CDR3 DNA: TGTGCCAGCAGCACGACCTCAGGGGGGAACACTGAAGCTTTCTTT
J gene: TRBJ2-5; D gene: NA; clone size: once; V gene: TRBV6-1; CDR3 protein: CASGAEKETQYF; CDR3 DNA: TGTGCCAGCGGGGCGGAAAAAGAGACCCAGTACTTC
J gene: TRBJ2-3; D gene: NA; clone size: NA; V gene: TRBV9; CDR3 protein: CASQGRGAGSTDTQYF; CDR3 DNA: TGTGCCAGCCAGGGCAGGGGGGCCGGGAGCACAGATACGCAGTATTTT
J gene: TRBJ2-3; D gene: NA; clone size: NA; V gene: TRBV5-1; CDR3 protein: CASSLEGVRSDTQYF; CDR3 DNA: TGCGCCAGCAGCTTGGAGGGGGTTCGGTCCGATACGCAGTATTTT
J gene: TRBJ1-5; D gene: NA; clone size: NA; V gene: TRBV27; CDR3 protein: CASSYSGSNQPQHF; CDR3 DNA: TGTGCCAGCAGTTACAGTGGAAGCAATCAGCCCCAGCATTTT
J gene: TRBJ2-3; D gene: NA; clone size: once; V gene: TRBV5-4; CDR3 protein: CASSPPGQGFTDTQYF; CDR3 DNA: TGTGCCAGCAGCCCTCCTGGCCAGGGGTTCACAGATACGCAGTATTTT
J gene: TRBJ2-5; D gene: NA; clone size: NA; V gene: TRBV20-1; CDR3 protein: CSAREALTQYF; CDR3 DNA: TGCAGTGCTAGAGAAGCCCTGACCCAGTACTTC
J gene: TRBJ2-3; D gene: NA; clone size: NA; V gene: TRBV7-9; CDR3 protein: CASSFEIGDTQYF; CDR3 DNA: TGTGCCAGCAGCTTCGAGATTGGAGATACGCAGTATTTT
J gene: TRBJ1-1; D gene: NA; clone size: once; V gene: TRBV11-2; CDR3 protein: CASSLTLQGRGTEAFF; CDR3 DNA: TGTGCCAGCAGCTTAACTTTACAGGGTCGGGGAACTGAAGCTTTCTTT
J gene: TRBJ2-3; D gene: TRBD2; clone size: NA; V gene: TRBV5-1; CDR3 protein: CASSPGLAGATDTQYF; CDR3 DNA: TGCGCCAGCAGCCCGGGACTAGCGGGAGCAACAGATACGCAGTATTTT